The next 22 T cell receptor beta chains were all read from a single sample in a study of low-dose radiotherapy and immunotherapy resistance in tumors. TRAV and TRBV primers primed cDNA for both TCRalpha and TCRbeta. TCRs were put through roughly 20 PCR cycles of amplification with Phusion. A constant-region primer and the V-primer adapter served as the primer pair. TCRdb called the reads again in MiXCR, with one record for every CDR3 protein. The sample lists tens of thousands of distinct CDR3 sequences; 18% were seen once. Time point in this sample: before trial treatment. The sample in question was PBMCs, obtained before treatment. The receptors shown here come from a male donor with prostate cancer.

Many counts were recorded for this clonotype. The rearrangement links TRBV7-2 to TRBJ2-7; D unresolved. The CDR3 is 14 amino acids. V shed 3 bases and J shed 0 bases, with 9 bases lying between them. Germline values: CDR1 SGHTA, CDR2 FQGNSA. CDR3 region: CASSLGFSSYEQYF. CDR3 DNA: TGTGCCAGCAGCTTGGGGTTTAGCTCCTACGAGCAGTACTTC.

The sample holds many counts of this clonotype. The V call is TRBV19, the J call TRBJ1-4; the D is unclear. CDR1 and CDR2 from the germline V gene are LNHDA and SQIVND (reference sequence). This CDR3 spans 14 amino acids. Trimming took 10 bases from V and 7 from J, leaving 19 bases between them. The chain's CDR3 is CATAPVSQFEKLFF. In DNA, the CDR3 is TGTGCCACCGCTCCGGTCTCCCAGTTTGAAAAACTGTTTTTT. The whole variable domain, remainder taken from reference TRBV19 and TRBJ1-4, is DGGITQSPKYLFRKEGQNVTLSCEQNLNHDAMYWYRQDPGQGLRLIYYSQIVNDFQKGDIAEGYSVSREKKESFPLTVTSAQKNPTAFYLCATAPVSQFEKLFFGSGTQLSVL.

This clonotype was recorded at least ten times. The V gene is TRBV7-2, the J gene TRBJ2-7, with 7 bases aligning to TRBD1. The germline CDR1 and CDR2 sequences are SGHTA and FQGNSA. After removal of 1 base from V and 4 bases from J, the junction contained 7 bases not matched to a gene. This CDR3 is built from 15 residues. CDR3 in DNA: TGTGCCAGCAGCTTAGTGTTTACAGGGGAATACGAGCAGTACTTC. It encodes CASSLVFTGEYEQYF.

This clonotype was counted at least ten times. The chain carries TRBV10-2 and TRBJ2-3, with a possible D match to TRBD1 (5 bases). Trimming removed 4 bases at V and 2 bases at J, with 7 bases between. Germline assignment: CDR1 WSHSY and CDR2 SAAADI. The CDR3 length is 13 residues. CDR3 protein: CASSVGATDTQYF. CDR3 DNA sequence: TGCGCCAGCAGTGTAGGGGCCACAGATACGCAGTATTTT.

The table lists this clonotype with many counts. The chain carries TRBV6-5 and TRBJ2-1; the match to TRBD2 covers 7 bases. The length of the CDR3 is 15 residues. CDR1 and CDR2 from the germline V gene are MNHEY and SVGAGI. With V trimmed by 5 bases and J by 6 bases, 10 bases remained unmatched. The CDR3 reads CASSEAWGGPNEQFF. The DNA of the CDR3 is TGTGCCAGCAGTGAAGCGTGGGGGGGACCCAATGAGCAGTTCTTC.

This clonotype appeared many times. V gene TRBV15 combines with J gene TRBJ2-1; no clear D. Germline assignment: CDR1 LNHNV and CDR2 YYDKDF (reference sequence). The CDR3 totals 14 residues. V was clipped by 2 bases and J by 6 bases, with 11 bases between them. The CDR3 sequence: CATSRSTYFNEQFF. CDR3 nucleotide sequence: TGTGCCACCAGCAGATCCACCTATTTCAATGAGCAGTTCTTC.

This clonotype was seen many times. The chain links TRBV30 to TRBJ2-5, with D perhaps given as TRBD1 or TRBD2 (6 bases each). Per germline, CDR1 GTSNPN and CDR2 SVGIG (reference sequence). The CDR3 extends over 16 amino acids. V shed 1 base and J shed 0 bases, with 15 bases lying between them. The CDR3 nucleotides are TGTGCCTGGAGTGGGGACGGGGGCCCGTACCAAGAGACCCAGTACTTC. Protein product: CAWSGDGGPYQETQYF.

This clonotype was observed at least ten times. The rearrangement uses TRBV5-5 and TRBJ2-1; D call uncertain. CDR3 size: 15 residues. Germline values: CDR1 SGHKS, CDR2 YYEKEE (reference sequence). The V gene lost 0 bases and the J gene lost 3 bases, with 10 bases spanning the gap. DNA for the CDR3: TGTGCCAGCAGCTTGGTTGGTTGGAGCTACAATGAGCAGTTCTTC. This encodes CASSLVGWSYNEQFF.

This clonotype was seen ten or more times. The V call is TRBV6-5, the J call TRBJ2-2; D perhaps matches TRBD1 (7 bases). The V end lost 5 bases, the J end lost 5 bases, and 15 bases lay between the germline ends. Per germline, CDR1 MNHEY and CDR2 SVGAGI. The CDR3 sequence is 15 residues long. CDR3 sequence (DNA): TGTGCCAGCAGTAGAGGAGGGGGCTTTACCGGGGAGCTGTTTTTT. Protein sequence: CASSRGGGFTGELFF.

This clonotype was seen at least ten times. The V call is TRBV5-1, the J call TRBJ2-7, with 10 positions matching TRBD1. V trimming: 6 bases; J trimming: 4 bases; junction bases outside the gene matches: 4. CDR1 is SGHRS, CDR2 YFSETQ, per germline. The CDR3 has 13 amino acids. CDR3 amino acids: CASTGQGQYEQYF. Here the CDR3 DNA reads TGCGCCAGCACGGGACAGGGGCAGTACGAGCAGTACTTC.

This clonotype was picked up a small number of times. The rearrangement links TRBV10-3 to TRBJ2-7; 14 bases map to TRBD2. V dropped 4 bases and J dropped 0; count of bases not matched to a gene: 8. The CDR3 length is 18 residues. Germline CDR1 reads ENHRY; CDR2 reads SYGVKD. CDR3 loop: CAISGPRTSGGTSYEQYF. DNA for the CDR3: TGTGCCATCAGTGGCCCCAGGACTAGCGGGGGGACCTCCTACGAGCAGTACTTC.

This clonotype was seen at least ten times. This chain connects TRBV15 to TRBJ2-3; D is unresolved. CDR1 is LNHNV and CDR2 is YYDKDF in the germline V gene (reference sequence). The CDR3 has 18 residues. Between the trimmed V and J ends, which lost 4 bases and 2 bases, there was a span of 22 bases. CDR3 coding DNA: TGTGCCACCAGCACCCGCGTCACTACATTTGGGTACACAGATACGCAGTATTTT. Protein sequence: CATSTRVTTFGYTDTQYF.

This clonotype was observed at least ten times. This rearrangement joins TRBV4-1 to TRBJ2-7; no clear D gene. CDR3 length: 13 residues. V was clipped by 1 base and J by 2 bases, with 6 bases between them. The V gene's germline CDR1 is MGHRA and CDR2 YSYEKL. CDR3 amino acids: CASSQASAYEQYF. CDR3 DNA: TGCGCCAGCAGCCAAGCATCTGCCTACGAGCAGTACTTC.

In its sample, this clonotype was seen many times. The V gene is TRBV20-1, the J gene TRBJ2-7; the D is unclear. This CDR3 has 14 amino acids. Trimming took 4 bases from V and 3 from J, leaving 16 bases between them. Germline CDR1 reads DFQATT; CDR2 reads SNEGSKA (reference sequence). This chain's CDR3 is CSATGAERNYEQYF. The CDR3 DNA is TGCAGTGCTACTGGTGCGGAGAGGAACTACGAGCAGTACTTC.

Ten or more counts support this clonotype. The V call is TRBV10-2, the J call TRBJ1-5; 8 nucleotides align to TRBD1. This CDR3 is built from 14 residues. V dropped 3 bases and J dropped 7; count of bases not matched to a gene: 5. The germline CDR1 and CDR2 sequences are WSHSY and SAAADI. The CDR3 DNA reads as TGCGCCAGCAGTGATGGAACAGGGGGACAGCCCCAGCATTTT. Protein product: CASSDGTGGQPQHF.

The sample holds a few counts of this clonotype. This chain joins TRBV12-3 or TRBV12-4 and TRBJ1-2, with D possibly matching TRBD1 (6 bases). The CDR3 contains 14 residues. Trimming stripped 5 bases from V and 4 bases from J, with 14 bases between. The CDR3 sequence is CASSPSDSGYGYTF. Written as DNA, the CDR3 is TGTGCCAGCAGTCCATCGGACAGCGGCTATGGCTACACCTTC.

Concerning this clonotype: This likely reflects a read error, since a far larger clone is one base away. The genes are TRBV11-2 and TRBJ2-1; D perhaps matches TRBD2 (6 bases). Per germline, CDR1 SGHAT and CDR2 FQNNGV. The CDR3 loop spans 16 amino acids. The germline V and J ends were trimmed by 2 bases and 12 bases, with 23 bases remaining between them. Written as DNA, the CDR3 is TGTGCCAGCAGCTTAAGGTCCGGGTTGGGTGGAGGGCCGCAGTTCTTC. Its protein product is CASSLRSGLGGGPQFF. Looking up the rest from reference TRBV11-2 and TRBJ2-1 gives the full variable domain: EAGVAQSPRYKIIEKRQSVAFWCNPISGHATLYWYQQILGQGPKLLIQFQNNGVVDDSQLPKDRFSAERLKGVDSTLKIQPAKLEDSAVYLCASSLRSGLGGGPQFFGPGTRLTVL.

This clonotype showed up many times. In nucleotides, the CDR3 is TGTGCCAGCAGCCCAGGGACAGGGACCTACAATGAGCAGTTCTTC. It translates to CASSPGTGTYNEQFF. The chain joins TRBV7-8 to TRBJ2-1, with 9 nucleotides matching TRBD1. This CDR3 spans 15 amino acids. J lost 2 bases, V lost 5 bases, and 4 bases had no gene match. Germline lookup yields CDR1 SGHVS and CDR2 FQNEAQ.

With regard to this clonotype: Given a much more abundant clone one base away, this may be a read error. This chain uses TRBV2 with TRBJ1-1; D may be TRBD1 (5 bases). Trimming removed 5 bases from V and 5 bases from J, with 15 bases in between. The CDR3 has 14 residues. Per the germline V gene, CDR1 is SNHLY and CDR2 is FYNNEI. The CDR3 is CASSQRGGGTEAFF. In nucleotides, the CDR3 is TGTGCCAGCAGTCAGCGGGGGGGAGGTACTGAAGCTTTCTTT.

To note about this clonotype: The CDR3 does not end in the conserved phenylalanine or tryptophan, so this is likely a read error. It is unclear where the CDR3 begins or ends on the DNA, so no DNA is shown, and the CDR3 is as TCRdb lists it. This chain links TRBV19 with TRBJ2-3; the table names TRBD1, a call not compared with the DNA. The CDR3 adds up to 14 amino acids, both ends counted. The V gene's germline CDR1 is LNHDA and CDR2 SQIVND (reference sequence). CDR3 protein: CASGRGQGTDTQFL.

This clonotype appeared many times. The chain recombines TRBV20-1 with TRBJ1-4, with D maybe TRBD1 (6 bases). The CDR3 sequence is 14 residues long. Germline values: CDR1 DFQATT, CDR2 SNEGSKA (reference sequence). Between the trimmed V and J ends, which lost 7 bases and 8 bases, there was a span of 20 bases. CDR3 in DNA: TGCAGTGTCCCTTTAGGGGGGAACGGGGAAAAACTGTTTTTT. Encoded protein: CSVPLGGNGEKLFF.

The table lists this clonotype with a few counts. The chain is built from TRBV20-1 and TRBJ2-7; D is possibly TRBD2 (5 bases). The CDR3 sequence is 13 residues long. Trimming took off 5 bases at V and 4 bases at J, with 15 bases between the two ends. CDR1 is DFQATT and CDR2 is SNEGSKA in the germline V gene (reference sequence). The CDR3 region is CSASPSAEYEQYF. The CDR3 DNA reads as TGCAGTGCTTCCCCGTCAGCGGAATACGAGCAGTACTTC.